The T cell receptor beta chain under discussion was sequenced for a study of Ad26.COV2.S vaccination and SARS-CoV-2 variants. CDR3 length: 17 amino acids. Germline assignment: CDR1 MNHEY and CDR2 SMNVEV (reference sequence). V lost 5 bases and J 0 bases, leaving 17 bases between the germline ends. Stated treatment: some 20 received Ad26.COV2.S at low or high dose, single or two shots; a few received placebo; per-sample allocation not given. Repertoires come from day 63 after the first vaccine or placebo injection. Clones were sequenced by immunoSEQ multiplex PCR, and TCRdb holds only the in-frame ones, with some missing. The sample has about 410,000 clones; 75% to 90% are singletons.

The chain joins TRBV27 to TRBJ1-5, with D perhaps matching TRBD1 (6 bases). This TCR was sampled from a person between 18 and 60 years old who received the Ad26.COV2.S COVID-19 vaccine or a placebo. Here the sequenced sample was peripheral blood, taken in a trial of Ad26.COV2.S vaccine versus placebo. The CDR3 region is CASSPTWEDSSNQPQHF. In nucleotides, the CDR3 is TGTGCCAGCAGTCCCACCTGGGAGGACAGTAGCAATCAGCCCCAGCATTTT.